The source of this T cell receptor beta chain is a study of regulatory T cells in long-lasting Graves disease. Overall study: Graves' patients, newly diagnosed, had taken antithyroid drugs under 3 months.

Trimming stripped 3 bases from V and 7 bases from J, with 16 bases between. The CDR3 consists of 15 residues. The sample's time point: newly diagnosed GD, antithyroid drugs for less than 3 months. There was RNA extracted from PBMCs, and the TCR library was made from it. This clonotype was picked up many times. iRepertoire HTBI primers and Arm-PCR of CDR3 regions built TCR beta libraries. MiXCR, run by TCRdb on the multiplex PCR reads, gives a single entry per CDR3 protein. This table has 300,000 to 400,000 distinct CDR3 sequences, 15% to 19% appearing once. The sample here was peripheral blood mononuclear cells (PBMCs), taken at new diagnosis, from a patient treated with antithyroid drugs. This TCR was recovered from a female donor with Graves disease. This chain connects TRBV12-3 or TRBV12-4 to TRBJ2-1, with TRBD1 as a possible D gene (5 bases). The CDR3, as DNA: TGTGCCAGCAGTTTTATCCAGGGTCTAGGTAATGAGCAGTTCTTC. Translation: CASSFIQGLGNEQFF.